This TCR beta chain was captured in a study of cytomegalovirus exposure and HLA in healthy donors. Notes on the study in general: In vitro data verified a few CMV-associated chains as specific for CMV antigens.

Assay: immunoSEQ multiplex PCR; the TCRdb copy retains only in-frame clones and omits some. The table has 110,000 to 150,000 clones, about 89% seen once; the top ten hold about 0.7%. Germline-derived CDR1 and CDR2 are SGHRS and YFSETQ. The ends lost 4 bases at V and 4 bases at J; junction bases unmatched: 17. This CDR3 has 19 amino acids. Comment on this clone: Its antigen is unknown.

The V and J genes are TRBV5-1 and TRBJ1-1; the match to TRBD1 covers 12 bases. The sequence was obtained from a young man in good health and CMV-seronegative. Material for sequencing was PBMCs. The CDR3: CASSLRGGQGASAGTEAFF. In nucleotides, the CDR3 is TGCGCCAGCAGCCTCCGTGGGGGACAGGGGGCATCCGCAGGCACTGAAGCTTTCTTT.